This entry lists 20 T cell receptor beta chains sequenced from one sample in a study of CD8+ T cells in alopecia areata. Sequencing used cDNA as its template, made by extracting RNA and reverse transcribing it. TCRdb's table, derived via immunoSEQ multiplex PCR, lists solely in-frame clones and lacks some. In the table there are 270,000 or so clones, roughly 60% of which are singletons. The sample's treatment: oral pan-JAK inhibitor, 5-10 mg twice daily. This specimen was CD4+ T cells sorted from blood, taken at week 24, from a patient treated with tofacitinib. The receptors were sampled from a human donor with alopecia areata.

The chain recombines TRBV5-4 with TRBJ2-3; 9 positions agree with TRBD2. V shed 4 bases and J 6 bases; nucleotides not matched to a gene: 9. CDR3 length: 15 residues. Germline CDR1 is SGHNT and CDR2 is YYREEE (reference sequence). CDR3 region: CASSRSGGPGDTQYF. The CDR3 DNA is TGTGCCAGCAGCCGTAGCGGGGGCCCCGGGGATACGCAGTATTTT.

The chain employs TRBV5-4 and TRBJ2-7, with 9 positions matching TRBD1. After removal of 5 bases from V and 5 bases from J, the junction contained 8 bases not matched to a gene. This CDR3 region has 14 residues. Germline V gene data show CDR1 as SGHNT and CDR2 as YYREEE (reference sequence). The CDR3 here is CASRQGQGTNEQYF. The CDR3 bases are TGTGCCAGCAGACAGGGACAGGGCACCAACGAGCAGTACTTC.

CDR3 sequence reads: CASSVGDRNSGNTIYF. The CDR3 DNA sequence: TGTGCCAGCAGCGTAGGGGACCGAAACTCTGGAAACACCATATATTTT. The J gene is TRBJ1-3, the V gene TRBV9; D is possibly TRBD1 (5 bases). The CDR3 loop spans 16 amino acids. The V gene lost 0 bases and the J gene lost 0 bases, with 10 bases spanning the gap. Germline lookup yields CDR1 SGDLS and CDR2 YYNGEE. Full variable domain (rest looked up from reference TRBV9 and TRBJ1-3): DSGVTQTPKHLITATGQRVTLRCSPRSGDLSVYWYQQSLDQGLQFLIQYYNGEERAKGNILERFSAQQFPDLHSELNLSSLELGDSALYFCASSVGDRNSGNTIYFGEGSWLTVV.

This sequence joins TRBV4-2 and TRBJ1-1; D gene uncertain. This CDR3 is 13 amino acids long. CDR1 LGHNA and CDR2 YNFKEQ come from the germline V gene. Deletions cut 1 base from V and 6 bases from J, with 9 bases between. The CDR3 region has the DNA TGTGCCAGCAGCCAAGCAGGATTATCTGAAGCTTTCTTT. It yields the protein CASSQAGLSEAFF.

Concerning this clone: Other DNA sequences in this sample translate to the same CDR3. The J gene is TRBJ1-2, the V gene TRBV7-2, with 9 nucleotides matching TRBD1. The junction had 4 bases not matched to a gene; V was cut back by 5 bases and J by 6 bases. The germline CDR1 and CDR2 sequences are SGHTA and FQGNSA. CDR3 size: 13 residues. The CDR3 sequence: CASSLGQGNGYTF. The CDR3 DNA reads TGTGCCAGCAGCCTGGGACAGGGAAATGGCTACACCTTC. Variable domain in full (rest from reference TRBV7-2 and TRBJ1-2): GAGVSQSPSNKVTEKGKDVELRCDPISGHTALYWYRQSLGQGLEFLIYFQGNSAPDKSGLPSDRFSAERTGGSVSTLTIQRTQQEDSAVYLCASSLGQGNGYTFGSGTRLTVV.

This chain connects TRBV30 to TRBJ1-6; 7 bases align to TRBD1. This CDR3 contains 16 residues. With V trimmed by 2 bases and J by 7 bases, 11 bases remained unmatched. Germline CDR1 and CDR2: GTSNPN and SVGIG (reference sequence). The CDR3 region has the DNA TGTGCCTGGAGTCGTACAGGGGCTCATACGAATTCACCCCTCCACTTT. Translation: CAWSRTGAHTNSPLHF.

The chain recombines TRBV15 with TRBJ2-7; tentatively, D is TRBD1 or TRBD2 (6 bases each). This CDR3 region has 15 residues. The germline V and J ends were trimmed by 5 bases and 2 bases, with 16 bases remaining between them. CDR1 and CDR2 (germline): LNHNV, YYDKDF (reference sequence). CDR3 DNA sequence: TGTGCCACCAGCGGGACTGGTGAGGGGGCCTACGAGCAGTACTTC. Amino acid sequence: CATSGTGEGAYEQYF.

The chain recombines TRBV29-1 with TRBJ1-1; D unclear. Deletions cut 7 bases from V and 1 base from J, with 10 bases between. The CDR3 has 12 residues. The V gene's germline CDR1 is SQVTM and CDR2 ANQGSEA. In nucleotides, the CDR3 is TGCAGCGCTACAAACAGGAACACTGAAGCTTTCTTT. Its translation: CSATNRNTEAFF.

The V gene is TRBV5-1, the J gene TRBJ1-5, with 7 positions matching TRBD1. Looked up from germline, CDR1 is SGHRS and CDR2 is YFSETQ. J lost 6 bases, V lost 0 bases, and 6 bases had no gene match. This CDR3 comprises 15 residues. Written as DNA, the CDR3 is TGCGCCAGCAGCTTGGAAGGGGGCGATTCTCAGCCCCAGCATTTT. It specifies CASSLEGGDSQPQHF.

This clone was seen a few times. The chain carries TRBV19 and TRBJ2-3; tentatively, D is TRBD1 (5 bases). Germline assignment: CDR1 LNHDA and CDR2 SQIVND (reference sequence). The CDR3 runs to 14 residues. V shed 7 bases and J shed 0 bases, with 11 bases lying between them. In DNA form, the CDR3 reads TGTGCCAGTAAGGCGCAGGGCAGCACAGATACGCAGTATTTT. It translates to CASKAQGSTDTQYF.

The V and J genes are TRBV5-1 and TRBJ2-2; 12 bases fit TRBD2. The J segment lost 4 bases and the V segment lost 8 bases, leaving 6 bases of the junction unmatched. Germline-derived CDR1 and CDR2 are SGHRS and YFSETQ. The CDR3 sequence is 15 residues long. CDR3 amino acids: CASEETSGSTGELFF. CDR3 coding DNA: TGCGCCAGTGAGGAGACTAGCGGGAGCACCGGGGAGCTGTTTTTT.

V usage is TRBV7-2 and J usage is TRBJ1-5, with TRBD1 matching 7 bases. This CDR3 region has 17 residues. V dropped 2 bases and J dropped 1; count of bases not matched to a gene: 8. Germline V CDR1 and CDR2: SGHTA, FQGNSA. The CDR3 region has the DNA TGTGCCAGCAGCTTAAAACCGACAGGGACGAGCAATCAGCCCCAGCATTTT. It specifies CASSLKPTGTSNQPQHF. Drawing the rest from reference TRBV7-2 and TRBJ1-5, the complete variable domain is GAGVSQSPSNKVTEKGKDVELRCDPISGHTALYWYRQSLGQGLEFLIYFQGNSAPDKSGLPSDRFSAERTGGSVSTLTIQRTQQEDSAVYLCASSLKPTGTSNQPQHFGDGTRLSIL.

The chain is built from TRBV27 and TRBJ1-6; D not resolved. The V and J ends lost 5 bases and 10 bases respectively, with 18 bases between them. Germline assignment: CDR1 MNHEY and CDR2 SMNVEV (reference sequence). The CDR3 has 15 amino acids. CDR3 DNA: TGTGCCAGCAGTGTTAGCAGTCGGTTTGGATCACCCCTCCACTTT. Its protein product is CASSVSSRFGSPLHF.

This rearrangement joins TRBV6-4 to TRBJ1-1, with 8 bases lining up with TRBD1. The V and J ends lost 6 bases and 5 bases, in that order; junction bases with no gene match: 5. The germline V gene has CDR1 MRHNA and CDR2 SNTAGT. CDR3 length: 13 residues. The CDR3 DNA follows: TGTGCCAGCAGAGGACAGGGTGGGACTGAAGCTTTCTTT. As protein: CASRGQGGTEAFF.

This clone was seen more than once but under ten times. V gene TRBV5-1 combines with J gene TRBJ1-1; tentatively, D is TRBD1 (6 bases). V gave up 4 bases and J gave up 0 bases, with 16 bases separating them. Germline CDR1 SGHRS, CDR2 YFSETQ. The CDR3 runs to 16 residues. In nucleotides, the CDR3 is TGCGCCAGCAGCCCACTAGGGGGAAACTTGAACACTGAAGCTTTCTTT. This encodes CASSPLGGNLNTEAFF.

This clone was counted between two and nine times. The V call is TRBV19, the J call TRBJ2-2; D not resolved. From germline, CDR1 is LNHDA and CDR2 SQIVND (reference sequence). The CDR3 runs 16 residues. The germline V and J ends were trimmed by 7 bases and 5 bases, with 20 bases remaining between them. In DNA form, the CDR3 reads TGTGCCAGTAAGGCGATGTCGGGTGAAGTAACCGGGGAGCTGTTTTTT. It is translated as CASKAMSGEVTGELFF.

V gene TRBV15 combines with J gene TRBJ1-6, with a weak D call TRBD1 (5 bases). The germline V gene encodes CDR1 LNHNV and CDR2 YYDKDF (reference sequence). Trimming pared 1 base from V and 2 bases from J, leaving 9 bases between. The CDR3 spans 16 residues. The CDR3 here is CATSRAGRPYNSPLHF. The DNA of the CDR3 is TGTGCCACCAGCAGAGCAGGGCGACCCTATAATTCACCCCTCCACTTT.

This clone came up a few times. The chain joins TRBV7-9 to TRBJ1-2; no firm D call. Germline values: CDR1 SEHNR, CDR2 FQNEAQ (reference sequence). The ends were cut back, 6 bases at V and 8 bases at J, with 19 bases in the middle. The length of the CDR3 is 14 residues. The CDR3, as DNA: TGTGCCAGCAGTACGTACCCAATAATGGGAGGCTACACCTTC. Protein product: CASSTYPIMGGYTF.

This clone has just one count. DNA for the CDR3: TGTGCCAGCAGCTTATACCGGGACGACGTCCTGACTTTC. This translates into CASSLYRDDVLTF. The chain links TRBV5-4 to TRBJ2-6; the D gene could be TRBD1 or TRBD2 (5 bases each). V was cut by 2 bases and J by 11 bases, with 11 bases left in between. The CDR3 contains 13 residues. Germline CDR1 reads SGHNT; CDR2 reads YYREEE (reference sequence).

The chain employs TRBV5-1 and TRBJ2-3; perhaps TRBD1 as D (6 bases). The CDR3 covers 14 residues. Germline V gene sequence: CDR1 SGHRS, CDR2 YFSETQ. Between the trimmed V and J ends, which lost 2 bases and 1 base, there was a span of 8 bases. CDR3 amino acids: CASSFRQGTDTQYF. CDR3 bases: TGCGCCAGCAGCTTTAGACAGGGCACAGATACGCAGTATTTT.